These 25 T cell receptor beta chains came from one sample sequenced in a study of cytomegalovirus exposure and HLA in healthy donors. PCR involved 60 Vbeta and 13 Jbeta primers. The protocol was immunoSEQ multiplex PCR, while the TCRdb copy is restricted to in-frame clones and leaves out a portion. The data show 95,000 or so clones, about 86% seen once. Material: PBMCs. These receptors were collected from a woman aged 70 to 79 in good health and CMV-seropositive.

This chain uses TRBV10-3 with TRBJ1-5; the D gene is possibly TRBD1 (6 bases). Germline V gene lookup returns CDR1 ENHRY and CDR2 SYGVKD. The length of the CDR3 is 16 residues. Trimming removed 3 bases from V and 0 bases from J, with 12 bases in between. CDR3 in amino acids: CAISDRGLISNQPQHF. In DNA, the CDR3 is TGTGCCATCAGTGACAGGGGCTTAATTAGCAATCAGCCCCAGCATTTT.

This clone was seen a handful of times. The genes are TRBV7-9 and TRBJ1-1; TRBD1 matches 7 bases. The CDR3 contains 15 residues. Germline V lookup: CDR1 SEHNR, CDR2 FQNEAQ (reference sequence). Germline trimming cut 5 bases from V and 6 bases from J; bases unmatched to any gene: 12. The CDR3 loop is CASSGDRDSKAEAFF. For the CDR3, the DNA is TGTGCCAGCAGCGGTGACAGGGACTCCAAGGCTGAAGCTTTCTTT.

This rearrangement joins TRBV28 to TRBJ2-3; 8 bases are a match to TRBD1. From germline, CDR1 is MDHEN and CDR2 SYDVKM. The ends lost 5 bases at V and 4 bases at J; junction bases unmatched: 5. The CDR3 length is 14 residues. In DNA, the CDR3 is TGTGCCAGCAGTAACACAGGGGGAGCAGATACGCAGTATTTT. Translated, it gives CASSNTGGADTQYF.

The chain is built from TRBV29-1 and TRBJ1-1; D might be TRBD1 (6 bases). This CDR3 comprises 14 residues. The V and J ends lost 5 bases and 0 bases respectively, with 13 bases between them. CDR1 SQVTM and CDR2 ANQGSEA come from the germline V gene. As DNA, the CDR3 is TGCAGCGTTCAGGTTGGACAGATGAACACTGAAGCTTTCTTT. This gives the protein CSVQVGQMNTEAFF.

The V gene is TRBV15, the J gene TRBJ2-5; D is possibly TRBD2 (5 bases). The CDR3 has 17 amino acids. V lost 4 bases and J lost 2, with 20 bases in between. Germline CDR1 and CDR2: LNHNV and YYDKDF (reference sequence). In nucleotides, the CDR3 is TGTGCCACCAGCATCGAGGACCTTAGGAGGAGGCAAGAGACCCAGTACTTC. Translating it yields CATSIEDLRRRQETQYF. Full variable domain (outside the CDR3, taken from reference TRBV15 and TRBJ2-5): DAMVIQNPRYQVTQFGKPVTLSCSQTLNHNVMYWYQQKSSQAPKLLFHYYDKDFNNEADTPDNFQSRRPNTSFCFLDIRSPGLGDTAMYLCATSIEDLRRRQETQYFGPGTRLLVL.

Here the CDR3 DNA reads TGTGCCAGCACCCTAGAGAGCAATCAGCCCCAGCATTTT. Protein sequence: CASTLESNQPQHF. This rearrangement joins TRBV28 to TRBJ1-5, with no clear D. Germline loops: CDR1 MDHEN, CDR2 SYDVKM. The ends were cut back, 7 bases at V and 1 base at J, with 8 bases in the middle. This CDR3 has 13 amino acids.

The chain carries TRBV5-6 and TRBJ2-1; 7 nucleotides line up with TRBD1. The junction had 6 bases not matched to a gene; V was cut back by 2 bases and J by 10 bases. The germline V gene encodes CDR1 SGHDT and CDR2 YYEEEE. The CDR3 loop spans 13 amino acids. In nucleotides, the CDR3 is TGTGCCAGCAGCTTCCCCTCGGACAGGGAGCAGTTCTTC. It codes for CASSFPSDREQFF.

V gene TRBV7-9 combines with J gene TRBJ2-7, with TRBD1 matching over 9 bases. The J segment lost 5 bases and the V segment lost 6 bases, leaving 8 bases of the junction unmatched. This CDR3 has 14 amino acids. From germline, CDR1 is SEHNR and CDR2 FQNEAQ (reference sequence). CDR3 amino acids: CASRGGTGSHEQYF. CDR3 nucleotide sequence: TGTGCCAGCAGGGGGGGGACAGGGAGCCACGAGCAGTACTTC.

Only one count was recorded for this clone. CDR3 loop: CASSLEGTGGLGAKNIQYF. For the CDR3, the DNA is TGTGCCAGCAGCTTAGAAGGGACAGGGGGTCTGGGGGCCAAAAACATTCAGTACTTC. The genes are TRBV11-2 and TRBJ2-4; 11 bases map to TRBD1. The CDR3 loop spans 19 amino acids. In germline, CDR1 is SGHAT, CDR2 FQNNGV. V lost 0 bases, J lost 1 base, and 8 bases stayed unmatched.

This chain links TRBV7-3 with TRBJ1-2, with D possibly TRBD1 on 5 matching bases. Germline CDR1 reads SGHTA; CDR2 reads FQGTGA. The germline V and J ends were trimmed by 2 bases and 4 bases, with 8 bases remaining between them. This CDR3 spans 13 amino acids. CDR3 bases: TGTGCCAGCAGCTTAGATAGGGGCTATGGCTACACCTTC. Its translation is CASSLDRGYGYTF.

The chain recombines TRBV7-2 with TRBJ1-4, with 7 bases that match TRBD1. There are 14 residues in the CDR3. Trimming at V came to 6 bases and at J to 8 bases, leaving 9 bases not matched to a gene. Germline CDR1 and CDR2: SGHTA and FQGNSA. CDR3 nucleotide sequence: TGTGCCAGCAGTGAAGCGACAGGGCGAGAAAAACTGTTTTTT. Protein product: CASSEATGREKLFF.

The rearrangement joins TRBV16 to TRBJ1-5; TRBD1 aligns across 10 bases. CDR3 length: 15 residues. Germline values: CDR1 KGHSY, CDR2 FQNENV. V was clipped by 4 bases and J by 8 bases; unmatched bases: 8. The CDR3 loop is CASSLETGGGKPQHF. CDR3 bases: TGTGCCAGCAGCCTGGAGACAGGGGGCGGCAAGCCCCAGCATTTT.

V gene TRBV19 combines with J gene TRBJ1-5, with a possible D match to TRBD1 (6 bases). The CDR3 covers 13 residues. Trimming left V 6 bases short and J 5 bases short, with 11 bases between. The germline gives CDR1 LNHDA, CDR2 SQIVND (reference sequence). CDR3 residues: CASRSGQDQPQHF. The CDR3 region has the DNA TGTGCCAGTAGATCGGGACAAGATCAGCCCCAGCATTTT.

The V and J genes are TRBV4-3 and TRBJ2-7; TRBD2 might be the D (5 bases). This CDR3 is 18 amino acids long. Between the trimmed V and J ends, which lost 0 bases and 7 bases, there was a span of 25 bases. Germline CDR1 LGHNA, CDR2 YSLEER. CDR3: CASSQEALRSGLIWEQYF. CDR3 DNA sequence: TGCGCCAGCAGCCAAGAGGCCCTTCGAAGCGGTCTTATATGGGAGCAGTACTTC.

The J gene is TRBJ1-4, the V gene TRBV2; no reliable D call. Trimming stripped 4 bases from V and 0 bases from J, with 9 bases between. From germline, CDR1 is SNHLY and CDR2 FYNNEI. This CDR3 comprises 15 residues. The CDR3 DNA follows: TGTGCCAGCAGTGGTCAGCGATCAACTAATGAAAAACTGTTTTTT. Translating it yields CASSGQRSTNEKLFF. Based on the CDR3 plus reference TRBV2 and TRBJ1-4, the full variable domain is EPEVTQTPSHQVTQMGQEVILRCVPISNHLYFYWYRQILGQKVEFLVSFYNNEISEKSEIFDDQFSVERPDGSNFTLKIRSTKLEDSAMYFCASSGQRSTNEKLFFGSGTQLSVL.

The rearrangement links TRBV4-3 to TRBJ2-5; 7 bases map to TRBD2. The CDR3 loop spans 14 amino acids. Germline-derived CDR1 and CDR2 are LGHNA and YSLEER. V dropped 0 bases and J dropped 5; count of bases not matched to a gene: 3. The CDR3 sequence: CASSQEFGGETQYF. The CDR3 DNA sequence: TGCGCCAGCAGCCAAGAGTTCGGGGGGGAGACCCAGTACTTC.

This clone was found a few times. The chain recombines TRBV11-3 with TRBJ2-5, with D possibly matching TRBD2 (6 bases). The CDR3 is made up of 13 amino acids. V was clipped by 2 bases and J by 5 bases, with 9 bases between them. Germline CDR1 and CDR2: SGHNT and YENEEA. CDR3 sequence (DNA): TGTGCCAGCAGCTTAACGGGGAGGGAGACCCAGTACTTC. Encoded protein: CASSLTGRETQYF.

The rearrangement uses TRBV18 and TRBJ2-7; 13 nucleotides line up with TRBD2. Germline CDR1 reads KGHSH; CDR2 reads LQKENI. V was clipped by 3 bases and J by 6 bases; unmatched bases: 8. There are 16 residues in the CDR3. Here the CDR3 reads CASSPSGTSGRAEQYF. The CDR3 coding sequence is TGTGCCAGCTCACCTTCGGGCACTAGCGGGAGGGCCGAGCAGTACTTC.

V gene TRBV11-2 combines with J gene TRBJ2-5; 8 nucleotides align to TRBD2. V dropped 1 base and J dropped 4; count of bases not matched to a gene: 11. CDR1 and CDR2 (germline): SGHAT, FQNNGV. The CDR3 covers 17 residues. Written as DNA, the CDR3 is TGTGCCAGCAGCTTAGCGGCGGGAGGCGGTCGAGTAGAGACCCAGTACTTC. This encodes CASSLAAGGGRVETQYF.

This clone has more than one count but fewer than ten. The rearrangement uses TRBV19 and TRBJ1-1; D might be TRBD1 (6 bases). Germline V gene sequence: CDR1 LNHDA, CDR2 SQIVND (reference sequence). V was clipped by 3 bases and J by 8 bases, with 13 bases between them. CDR3 size: 13 residues. CDR3 nucleotides: TGTGCCAGTAGTATCTCCTGGACAGCGGAAGCTTTCTTT. Amino acid sequence: CASSISWTAEAFF.

The chain recombines TRBV7-3 with TRBJ2-1, with 9 bases matching TRBD2. CDR1 is SGHTA, CDR2 FQGTGA, per germline. The CDR3 extends over 15 amino acids. J was trimmed by 3 bases and V by 5 bases; bases with no gene match: 5. Here the CDR3 DNA reads TGTGCCAGCAGCATAAATAGCGGGAGCTACAATGAGCAGTTCTTC. Its translation: CASSINSGSYNEQFF. Together with reference TRBV7-3 and TRBJ2-1, the CDR3 gives the full variable domain: GAGVSQTPSNKVTEKGKYVELRCDPISGHTALYWYRQSLGQGPEFLIYFQGTGAADDSGLPNDRFFAVRPEGSVSTLKIQRTERGDSAVYLCASSINSGSYNEQFFGPGTRLTVL.

The chain carries TRBV4-3 and TRBJ2-1; 10 nucleotides match TRBD2. Germline V lookup: CDR1 LGHNA, CDR2 YSLEER. Trimming took 0 bases from V and 7 from J; bases not matched to a gene: 6. This CDR3 region has 16 residues. For the CDR3, the DNA is TGCGCCAGCAGCCAAGAGCGGGCTAGCGGGAGTAATGAGCAGTTCTTC. It encodes CASSQERASGSNEQFF.

The chain recombines TRBV4-1 with TRBJ2-7, with 8 bases matching TRBD1. The ends lost 0 bases at V and 7 bases at J; junction bases unmatched: 2. The CDR3 has 13 amino acids. Per the germline V gene, CDR1 is MGHRA and CDR2 is YSYEKL. The CDR3 region is CASSQETGVEQYF. DNA for the CDR3: TGCGCCAGCAGCCAAGAGACAGGGGTTGAGCAGTACTTC.

V is TRBV19 and J is TRBJ2-1; 14 bases map to TRBD2. V was pared by 4 bases and J by 7 bases, with 6 bases of the junction left unmatched. The CDR3 runs 16 residues. Germline assignment: CDR1 LNHDA and CDR2 SQIVND (reference sequence). The CDR3 coding sequence is TGTGCCAGTAGTAAACGACTAGCGGGAGGGGGGAATGAGCAGTTCTTC. Its translation: CASSKRLAGGGNEQFF.

The CDR3 protein is CASNLLTGGADTQYF. The CDR3 DNA sequence: TGCGCCAGCAACCTTCTGACAGGTGGGGCAGATACGCAGTATTTT. The chain uses TRBV5-1 and TRBJ2-3, with D possibly matching TRBD1 (6 bases). Trimming pared 6 bases from V and 4 bases from J, leaving 18 bases between. This CDR3 region has 15 residues. Germline loops: CDR1 SGHRS, CDR2 YFSETQ.